A selection of T cell receptor beta chains follows, all from one sample in a study of cytomegalovirus exposure and HLA in healthy donors. Generated by immunoSEQ multiplex PCR, the TCRdb table keeps only in-frame clones and is missing some. The sample records roughly 150,000 clones, 64% being singletons. The sequencing input was PBMCs. The source of these receptors is a woman in her 30s in good health and CMV-seropositive. Each CDR3 is given with its conserved first and last residue. The D gene is left open where the match is weak. The size of a clone is reported for some rows only, either as once, few or many, or as a class for expanded clones.

size,D,J,length,V,CDR3,DNA
.,.,TRBJ1-5,15,TRBV5-1,CASNPVPGSNQPQHF,TGCGCCAGCAACCCGGTACCCGGGAGCAATCAGCCCCAGCATTTT
.,.,TRBJ1-5,15,TRBV15,CATSNAGYSNQPQHF,TGTGCCACCAGCAACGCAGGGTATAGCAATCAGCCCCAGCATTTT
.,.,TRBJ1-1,14,TRBV19,CASSPNGANTEAFF,TGTGCCAGTAGCCCAAATGGGGCGAACACTGAAGCTTTCTTT
.,.,TRBJ2-7,16,TRBV5-6,CASSSPWSTYPYEQYF,TGTGCCAGCAGCTCACCCTGGTCAACCTATCCCTACGAGCAGTACTTC
.,.,TRBJ2-3,15,TRBV10-1,CASSGSSERTDTQYF,TGCGCCAGCAGTGGATCCTCTGAGAGAACAGATACGCAGTATTTT
.,.,TRBJ1-4,13,TRBV27,CARVTATNEKLFF,TGTGCCAGGGTGACAGCAACTAATGAAAAACTGTTTTTT
.,TRBD1,TRBJ1-5,14,TRBV27,CASSLYTGDQPQHF,TGTGCCAGCAGTTTATATACAGGGGATCAGCCCCAGCATTTT
few,TRBD2,TRBJ2-3,15,TRBV27,CASSGTSGGGDTQYF,TGTGCCAGCAGTGGGACTAGCGGGGGTGGTGATACGCAGTATTTT
few,.,TRBJ1-2,12,TRBV6-1,CASRFGGDGYTF,TGTGCCAGCAGGTTTGGAGGCGATGGCTACACCTTC
few,.,TRBJ1-1,12,TRBV4-1,CASSRRNTEAFF,TGCGCCAGCAGCCGGAGGAACACTGAAGCTTTCTTT
.,.,TRBJ1-5,16,TRBV28,CASRSGGVPRNQPQHF,TGTGCCAGCAGGTCGGGGGGCGTACCGCGTAATCAGCCCCAGCATTTT
.,TRBD1,TRBJ1-4,15,TRBV25-1,CASSSTGEWVEKLFF,TGTGCCAGCAGTTCGACAGGGGAGTGGGTTGAAAAACTGTTTTTT
.,.,TRBJ2-7,15,TRBV6-6,CASNNAQGNSYEQYF,TGTGCCAGCAATAATGCTCAGGGGAACTCCTACGAGCAGTACTTC
few,TRBD1,TRBJ2-7,15,TRBV6-6,CASSTLHRGSYEQYF,TGTGCCAGCAGTACACTACACAGGGGCTCCTACGAGCAGTACTTC
.,TRBD1,TRBJ2-3,14,TRBV6-4,CASSDTGGTDTQYF,TGTGCCAGCAGTGACACAGGGGGCACAGATACGCAGTATTTT
few,TRBD1,TRBJ1-3,14,TRBV5-1,CASSLAGTGESIYF,TGCGCCAGCAGCTTGGCCGGGACAGGGGAGTCCATATATTTT
.,.,TRBJ2-3,15,TRBV5-8,CASSLGRERTDTQYF,TGTGCCAGCAGCTTGGGTAGGGAGAGGACAGATACGCAGTATTTT
.,TRBD2,TRBJ2-1,18,TRBV7-9,CASSHDRGLASAFPEQFF,TGTGCCAGCTCTCACGACCGGGGACTAGCGTCGGCTTTTCCTGAGCAGTTCTTC
.,TRBD2,TRBJ2-7,14,TRBV5-1,CASSLGVSGREQYF,TGCGCCAGCAGCTTGGGTGTCTCCGGGAGGGAGCAGTACTTC
.,.,TRBJ1-1,17,TRBV5-8,CASSSSGGWKPNGEAFF,TGTGCCAGCAGCAGCAGTGGGGGGTGGAAGCCCAACGGTGAAGCTTTCTTT
few,TRBD1,TRBJ2-5,15,TRBV7-2,CASSLGPRGQETQYF,TGTGCCAGCAGCTTAGGCCCCAGGGGGCAAGAGACCCAGTACTTC
.,TRBD1,TRBJ1-1,15,TRBV18,CASSPIDRGRDQAFF,TGTGCCAGCTCACCGATAGACAGGGGCCGGGATCAAGCTTTCTTT
once,TRBD1,TRBJ1-6,15,TRBV29-1,CSAQVGTAYNSPLHF,TGCAGCGCGCAAGTGGGGACAGCTTATAATTCACCCCTCCACTTT
few,.,TRBJ1-5,11,TRBV27,CASGWAQPQHF,TGTGCCAGCGGGTGGGCCCAGCCCCAGCATTTT
.,.,TRBJ1-1,12,TRBV30,CAWSRGSTEAFF,TGTGCCTGGAGTAGGGGATCCACTGAAGCTTTCTTT
.,.,TRBJ2-7,12,TRBV15,CATSFPHLEQYF,TGTGCCACCAGCTTCCCTCATCTCGAGCAGTACTTC
.,TRBD2,TRBJ2-2,15,TRBV9,CASSVASGLTGELFF,TGTGCCAGCAGCGTCGCTAGCGGACTCACCGGGGAGCTGTTTTTT